The subject of this entry is one TCR beta chain. Its cognate antigen is unknown. This PCR relied on a set of 60 Vbeta primers and 13 Jbeta primers. Libraries were prepared by immunoSEQ multiplex PCR; TCRdb keeps only in-frame clonotypes and omits some of them. This sample has more than 140,000 clones; about 75% occur once, and the top ten carry about 0.64%. These data are taken from a study of cytomegalovirus exposure and HLA in healthy donors. Study-wide points: A missense variant in DCLRE1C was later tied to TCR beta V- and J-gene trimming.

Germline V gives CDR1 SGDLS, CDR2 YYNGEE. Trimming removed 5 bases at V and 10 bases at J, with 16 bases between. The CDR3 extends over 13 amino acids. The TCR comes from a male donor in good health and CMV-seronegative. The sequencing sample was made of PBMCs. This sequence joins TRBV9 and TRBJ1-3; D is possibly TRBD1 (6 bases). The CDR3 DNA sequence: TGTGCCAGCAGAAAAGCGGGGCAGGGGACCATATATTTT. Encoded protein: CASRKAGQGTIYF.